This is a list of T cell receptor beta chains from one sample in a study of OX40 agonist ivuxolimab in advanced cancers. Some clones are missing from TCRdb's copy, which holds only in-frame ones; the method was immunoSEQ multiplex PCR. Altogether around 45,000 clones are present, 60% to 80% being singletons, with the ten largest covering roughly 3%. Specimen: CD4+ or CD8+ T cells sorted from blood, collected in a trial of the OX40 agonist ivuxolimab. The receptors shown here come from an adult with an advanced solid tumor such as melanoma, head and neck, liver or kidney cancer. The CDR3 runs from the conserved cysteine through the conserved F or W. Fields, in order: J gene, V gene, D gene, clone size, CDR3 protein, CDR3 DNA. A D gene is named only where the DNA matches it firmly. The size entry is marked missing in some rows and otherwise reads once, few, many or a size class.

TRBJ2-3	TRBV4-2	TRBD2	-	CASSQAEASGRLSTDTQYF	TGTGCCAGCAGCCAAGCCGAGGCTAGCGGGAGACTGAGCACAGATACGCAGTATTTT
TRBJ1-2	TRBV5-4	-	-	CASSQDVQATNYGYTF	TGTGCCAGCAGCCAAGATGTCCAGGCTACTAACTATGGCTACACCTTC
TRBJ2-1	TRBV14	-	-	CASSRSYNEQFF	TGTGCCAGCAGCCGATCCTACAATGAGCAGTTCTTC
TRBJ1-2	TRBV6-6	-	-	CASSYSTGDYGYTF	TGTGCCAGCAGTTACTCGACAGGCGACTATGGCTACACCTTC
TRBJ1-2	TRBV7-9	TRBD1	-	CASRLGGTGRKGYTF	TGTGCCAGCCGCCTTGGAGGGACAGGGAGGAAAGGCTACACCTTC
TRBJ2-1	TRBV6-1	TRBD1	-	CASRRDSRSYNEQFF	TGTGCCAGCCGCCGGGACAGCCGCTCCTACAATGAGCAGTTCTTC
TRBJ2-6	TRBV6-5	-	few	CASSRTTTGANVLTF	TGTGCCAGCAGTAGGACCACAACGGGGGCCAACGTCCTGACTTTC
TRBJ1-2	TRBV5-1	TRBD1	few	CASSLEGASVYGYTF	TGCGCCAGCAGCTTGGAGGGGGCGAGCGTCTATGGCTACACCTTC
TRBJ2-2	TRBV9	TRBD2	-	CASSGGSGRANTGELFF	TGTGCCAGCAGCGGCGGCAGCGGGAGAGCGAACACCGGGGAGCTGTTTTTT
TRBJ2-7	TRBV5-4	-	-	CASSLKGSYEQYF	TGTGCCAGCAGCTTAAAAGGGTCCTACGAGCAGTACTTC
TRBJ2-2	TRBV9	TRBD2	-	CASSPGSGIANTGELFF	TGTGCCAGCAGCCCGGGTAGCGGGATCGCGAACACCGGGGAGCTGTTTTTT
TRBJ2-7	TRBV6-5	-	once	CASSFSGEQYF	TGTGCCAGCAGTTTCTCGGGCGAGCAGTACTTC
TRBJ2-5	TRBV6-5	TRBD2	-	CASSYVSSGRVETQYF	TGTGCCAGCAGTTACGTCAGTAGCGGGAGGGTAGAGACCCAGTACTTC
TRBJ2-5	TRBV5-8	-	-	CASSRSRRGQETQYF	TGTGCCAGCAGCCGGTCCCGAAGGGGGCAAGAGACCCAGTACTTC
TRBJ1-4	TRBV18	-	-	CASSPGRTREKLFF	TGTGCCAGCTCACCGGGTCGCACGCGAGAAAAACTGTTTTTT
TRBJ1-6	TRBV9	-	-	CASSVRQQNSPLHF	TGTGCCAGCAGCGTTCGACAGCAGAATTCACCCCTCCACTTT
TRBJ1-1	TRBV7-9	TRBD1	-	CASSFTGGGFPTEAFF	TGTGCCAGCAGCTTCACAGGGGGCGGTTTTCCCACTGAAGCTTTCTTT
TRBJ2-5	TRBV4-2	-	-	CASSQDLETQYF	TGTGCCAGCAGCCAAGATTTAGAGACCCAGTACTTC
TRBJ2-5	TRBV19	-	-	CASSMGGARETQYF	TGTGCCAGTAGTATGGGTGGGGCCAGGGAGACCCAGTACTTC
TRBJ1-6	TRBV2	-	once	CASSGDLWNSPLHF	TGTGCCAGCAGTGGGGACCTATGGAATTCACCCCTCCACTTT
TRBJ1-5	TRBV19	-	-	CASSMNRDYSNQPQHF	TGTGCCAGTAGTATGAACAGGGATTATAGCAATCAGCCCCAGCATTTT
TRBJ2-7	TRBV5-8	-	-	CASSSAVPYEQYF	TGTGCCAGCAGCTCCGCGGTTCCCTACGAGCAGTACTTC
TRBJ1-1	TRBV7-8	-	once	CASSPNRGAEAFF	TGTGCCAGCAGCCCTAACAGAGGGGCTGAAGCTTTCTTT
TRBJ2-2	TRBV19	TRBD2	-	CASSINRGANTGELFF	TGTGCCAGTAGTATCAACCGGGGGGCGAACACCGGGGAGCTGTTTTTT
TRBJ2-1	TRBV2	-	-	CASRIETYNEQFF	TGTGCCAGCCGGATCGAAACCTACAATGAGCAGTTCTTC
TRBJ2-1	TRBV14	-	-	CASSRGGYSYNEQFF	TGTGCCAGCAGCCGGGGCGGGTATTCCTACAATGAGCAGTTCTTC
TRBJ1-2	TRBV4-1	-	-	CASSPFTEYGYTF	TGCGCCAGCAGCCCTTTCACAGAGTATGGCTACACCTTC
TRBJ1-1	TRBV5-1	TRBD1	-	CASSAQGMNTEAFF	TGCGCCAGCAGCGCACAGGGGATGAACACTGAAGCTTTCTTT
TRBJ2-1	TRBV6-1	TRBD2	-	CASSEFLAGGREQFF	TGTGCCAGCAGTGAATTCTTAGCGGGAGGGCGTGAGCAGTTCTTC
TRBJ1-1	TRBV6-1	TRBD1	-	CASSGTGGIAEAFF	TGTGCCAGCAGTGGGACAGGGGGGATTGCTGAAGCTTTCTTT
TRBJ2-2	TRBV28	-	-	CASSFSGLTGELFF	TGTGCCAGCAGTTTTTCCGGACTAACCGGGGAGCTGTTTTTT
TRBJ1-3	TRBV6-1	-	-	CASSEWGLGVRNTIYF	TGTGCCAGCAGTGAATGGGGGCTAGGCGTCCGAAACACCATATATTTT
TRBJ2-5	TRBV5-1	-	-	CASSPNFGGGLETQYF	TGCGCCAGCAGCCCAAATTTCGGCGGCGGGTTGGAGACCCAGTACTTC
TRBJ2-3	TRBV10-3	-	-	CAISLRDGGTDTQYF	TGTGCCATCAGCCTCAGGGACGGTGGCACAGATACGCAGTATTTT
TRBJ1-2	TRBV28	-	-	CASSEGRVYGYTF	TGTGCCAGCAGTGAGGGGCGTGTCTATGGCTACACCTTC
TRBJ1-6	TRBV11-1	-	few	CASSNSNSPLHF	TGTGCCAGCAGTAATAGCAATTCACCCCTCCACTTT
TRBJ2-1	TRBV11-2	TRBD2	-	CASSLNSGRAYNEQFF	TGTGCCAGCAGCTTAAATAGCGGGAGGGCCTACAATGAGCAGTTCTTC
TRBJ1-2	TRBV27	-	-	CASSPRASRDGYTF	TGTGCCAGCAGTCCAAGGGCCTCGAGGGATGGCTACACCTTC
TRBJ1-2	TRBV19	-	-	CASSMWQPANYGYTF	TGTGCCAGTAGTATGTGGCAGCCCGCTAACTATGGCTACACCTTC
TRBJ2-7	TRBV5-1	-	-	CASSLEGGRYEQYF	TGTGCCAGCAGCTTGGAGGGGGGAAGGTACGAGCAGTACTTC
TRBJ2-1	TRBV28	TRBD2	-	CASSFRNLMELAGFLEGQFF	TGTGCCAGCAGTTTCCGTAACCTCATGGAACTAGCGGGATTCCTAGAAGGGCAGTTCTTC
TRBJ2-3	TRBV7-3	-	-	CASSLAPVLATTDTQYF	TGTGCCAGCAGCTTAGCGCCGGTGCTAGCGACGACAGATACGCAGTATTTT
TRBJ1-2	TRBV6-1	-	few	CASSEGGGLYGYTF	TGTGCCAGCAGTGAAGGGGGAGGGCTTTATGGCTACACCTTC
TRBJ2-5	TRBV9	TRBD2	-	CASSVGLAATETQYF	TGTGCCAGCAGCGTAGGCCTAGCGGCTACCGAGACCCAGTACTTC
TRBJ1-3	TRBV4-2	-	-	CAGALGLRDPIFSGNTIYF	TGTGCCGGGGCCCTAGGTTTACGGGACCCAATATTCTCTGGAAACACCATATATTTT
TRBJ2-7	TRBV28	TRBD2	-	CASSSGLLAGNYEQYF	TGTGCCAGCAGTTCTGGTCTACTAGCGGGGAACTACGAGCAGTACTTC
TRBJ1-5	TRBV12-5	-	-	CASGLENQPQHF	TGTGCTAGTGGTTTGGAAAATCAGCCCCAGCATTTT
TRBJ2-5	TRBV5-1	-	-	CASSLDGGGGQETQYF	TGCGCCAGCAGCTTGGATGGGGGAGGGGGCCAAGAGACCCAGTACTTC
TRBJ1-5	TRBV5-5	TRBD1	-	CASSFQGGSNQPQHF	TGTGCCAGCAGCTTTCAGGGGGGTAGCAATCAGCCCCAGCATTTT
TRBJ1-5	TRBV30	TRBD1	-	CAWSKGGDQPQHF	TGTGCCTGGAGTAAAGGGGGCGATCAGCCCCAGCATTTT
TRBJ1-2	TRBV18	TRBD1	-	CASSPWDRAQGYTF	TGTGCCAGCTCACCCTGGGACAGGGCACAAGGCTACACCTTC
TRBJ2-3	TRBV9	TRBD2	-	CASSASGRASTDTQYF	TGTGCCAGCAGCGCTAGCGGGAGGGCCTCGACAGATACGCAGTATTTT
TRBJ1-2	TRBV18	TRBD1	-	CASSSLRQGRYGYTF	TGTGCCAGCTCATCATTACGACAGGGGAGGTATGGCTACACCTTC